This TCR beta chain was retrieved from a study of graft-versus-host responses after intestinal transplantation. Study-level information: The whole recipient group had anti-thymocyte globulin induction followed by tacrolimus and steroids for two to three years. Overall study findings and caveats: Some patients had graft-donor T cell macrochimerism. In their allografts, the ratios of graft-versus-host to host-versus-graft T cell clones were high.

As concerns this clone: Antigen: not known.

The V gene lost 6 bases and the J gene lost 3 bases, with 9 bases spanning the gap. The length of the CDR3 is 13 residues. The V gene's germline CDR1 is WNHNN and CDR2 SYGVQD (reference sequence). Measured with immunoSEQ multiplex PCR; TCRdb has only the in-frame clones, and not every one. Of some 130,000 clones listed, 90% to 95% are singletons. This specimen consisted of unstimulated CD4+ T cells sorted from spleen or lymph node cells, obtained before intestinal transplant. This TCR was sampled from a human donor who received an intestinal transplant. The chain links TRBV10-1 to TRBJ1-5, with D possibly TRBD1 on 5 matching bases. CDR3 sequence reads: CASSRDLNQPQHF. The CDR3 DNA reads TGCGCCAGCAGCCGGGACCTCAATCAGCCCCAGCATTTT.